Detailed here is one TCR beta chain. The entry originates in a study of T cell responses to AZD1222 COVID-19 vaccine. Method: immunoSEQ multiplex PCR; TCRdb's copy keeps in-frame clones and lacks some. The data hold fewer than 150,000 clones, with roughly 93% observed a single time. The CDR3 covers 13 residues. The V and J ends lost 6 bases and 0 bases respectively, with 8 bases between them. In germline, CDR1 is SNHLY, CDR2 FYNNEI. The sample consisted of peripheral blood, taken on day 0 of AZD1222 vaccination. This chain joins TRBV2 and TRBJ1-2; no reliable D call. This clonotype was obtained from an adult in good health. DNA for the CDR3: TGTGCCAGCAGGGCACAGACTAACTATGGCTACACCTTC. This sequence encodes CASRAQTNYGYTF.